The T cell receptor (beta chain) described here comes from a study of T cell responses to AZD1222 COVID-19 vaccine. With regard to this clone: Antigen: not known.

Method: immunoSEQ multiplex PCR; TCRdb's copy keeps in-frame clones and lacks some. Of 83,000 or so clones listed, almost 90% are singletons. Investigators merged groups given second doses at roughly 4 or roughly 12 weeks. V lost 6 bases and J lost 7, with 19 bases in between. This CDR3 contains 14 residues. CDR1 SGHRS and CDR2 YFSETQ come from the germline V gene. Whole-study findings and limits: Spike as a whole was targeted by vaccine-associated CD4 TCRs, dominant at 160-218 and 743-854. It was only 6 or 7 AZD1222 recipients who were seropositive at baseline. White British people made up most donors, females outnumbered males, and clonal diversity was possibly underestimated.

The receptor's source is an adult who received the AZD1222 COVID-19 vaccine. The chain joins TRBV5-1 to TRBJ1-1; a weak D match, TRBD1 (6 bases). The specimen was peripheral blood, collected 28 days after the second AZD1222 dose. The CDR3 here is CASKIFYGTLEAFF. The CDR3 bases are TGCGCCAGCAAAATTTTCTACGGGACACTTGAAGCTTTCTTT.